This T cell receptor beta chain was found in a study of Ad26.COV2.S vaccination and SARS-CoV-2 variants. Study conclusions and caveats: The study found similar non-spike TCR breadth in vaccine and placebo recipients.

Method: immunoSEQ multiplex PCR; TCRdb's copy keeps in-frame clones and lacks some. The sample has some 340,000 clones, approximately 86% seen once. Germline CDR1 and CDR2: SGDLS and YYNGEE. The length of the CDR3 is 16 residues. The junction had 8 bases not matched to a gene; V was cut back by 3 bases and J by 9 bases. As concerns this clone: The antigen remains undetermined.

Stated treatment: about 20 received Ad26.COV2.S at low or high dose, single or two shots; five or six received placebo; per-sample allocation not given. Samples came from day 63 after the first vaccine or placebo injection. The chain couples TRBV9 to TRBJ2-1; TRBD2 aligns across 14 bases. This receptor was taken from a person between 18 and 59 years old who received the Ad26.COV2.S COVID-19 vaccine or a placebo. Specimen: peripheral blood, collected in a trial of Ad26.COV2.S vaccine versus placebo. For the CDR3, the DNA is TGTGCCAGCAGCGCCCGACTAGCGGGGGGGCCGGGTGAGCAGTTCTTC. It translates to CASSARLAGGPGEQFF.